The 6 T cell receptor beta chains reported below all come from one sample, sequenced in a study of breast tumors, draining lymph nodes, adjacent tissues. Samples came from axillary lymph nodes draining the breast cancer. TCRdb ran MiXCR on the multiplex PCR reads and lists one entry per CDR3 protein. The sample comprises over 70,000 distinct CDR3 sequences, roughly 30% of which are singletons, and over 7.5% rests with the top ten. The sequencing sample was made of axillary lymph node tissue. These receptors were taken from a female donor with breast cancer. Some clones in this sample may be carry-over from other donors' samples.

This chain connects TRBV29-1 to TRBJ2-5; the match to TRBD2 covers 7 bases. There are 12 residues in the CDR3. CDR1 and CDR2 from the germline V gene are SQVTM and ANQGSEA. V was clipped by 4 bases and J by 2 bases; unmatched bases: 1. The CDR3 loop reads CSVAGGQETQYF. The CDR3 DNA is TGCAGCGTTGCCGGGGGGCAAGAGACCCAGTACTTC.

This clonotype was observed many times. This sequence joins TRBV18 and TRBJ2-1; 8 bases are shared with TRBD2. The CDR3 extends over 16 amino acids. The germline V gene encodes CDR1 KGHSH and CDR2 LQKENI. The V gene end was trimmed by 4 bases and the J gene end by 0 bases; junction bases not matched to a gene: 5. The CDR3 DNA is TGTGCCAGCTCACAAAAGGCGGGAGGCTCCTACAATGAGCAGTTCTTC. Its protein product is CASSQKAGGSYNEQFF.

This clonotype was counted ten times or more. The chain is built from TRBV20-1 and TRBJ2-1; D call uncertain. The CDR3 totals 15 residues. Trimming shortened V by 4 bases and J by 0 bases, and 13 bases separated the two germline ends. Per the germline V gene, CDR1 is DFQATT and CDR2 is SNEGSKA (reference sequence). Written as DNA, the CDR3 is TGCAGTGCTAAAGATTACAGCCTCTCCTACAATGAGCAGTTCTTC. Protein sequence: CSAKDYSLSYNEQFF.

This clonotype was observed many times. CDR3 DNA sequence: TGTGCCATCAGGCCAAGCGGGAACCGCTACGAGCAGTACTTC. Translating it yields CAIRPSGNRYEQYF. J is TRBJ2-7 and V is TRBV10-3, with 7 bases aligning to TRBD2. This CDR3 comprises 14 residues. V was clipped by 6 bases and J by 3 bases; unmatched bases: 8. Germline CDR1 and CDR2: ENHRY and SYGVKD.

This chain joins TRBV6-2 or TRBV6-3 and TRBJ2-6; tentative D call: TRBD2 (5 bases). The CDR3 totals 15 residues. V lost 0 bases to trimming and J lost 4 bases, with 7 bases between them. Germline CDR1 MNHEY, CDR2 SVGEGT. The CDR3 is CASSYSTGGANVLTF. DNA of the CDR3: TGTGCCAGCAGTTACTCGACGGGGGGGGCCAACGTCCTGACTTTC.

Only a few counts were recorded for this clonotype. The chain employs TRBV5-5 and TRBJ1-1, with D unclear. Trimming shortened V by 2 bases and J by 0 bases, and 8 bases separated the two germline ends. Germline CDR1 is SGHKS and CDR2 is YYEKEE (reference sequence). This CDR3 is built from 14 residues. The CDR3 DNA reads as TGTGCCAGCAGCTTTGAGGGCATGAACACTGAAGCTTTCTTT. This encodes CASSFEGMNTEAFF. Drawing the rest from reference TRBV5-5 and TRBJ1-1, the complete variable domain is DAGVTQSPTHLIKTRGQQVTLRCSPISGHKSVSWYQQVLGQGPQFIFQYYEKEERGRGNFPDRFSARQFPNYSSELNVNALLLGDSALYLCASSFEGMNTEAFFGQGTRLTVV.